Listed here are 31 T cell receptor beta chains from one sample, sequenced in a study of blood T cell repertoires in COVID-19. TCRdb's table, derived via immunoSEQ multiplex PCR, lists solely in-frame clones and lacks some. The sample has around 110,000 clones; roughly 80% are singletons. The sequencing sample was made of peripheral blood. The source is a human donor in a cohort sampled during active COVID-19.

Only one count was recorded for this clone. The chain carries TRBV5-6 and TRBJ2-7; 8 bases agree with TRBD2. J lost 0 bases, V lost 0 bases, and 5 bases had no gene match. Germline CDR1 is SGHDT and CDR2 is YYEEEE. The CDR3 sequence is 16 residues long. CDR3 amino acids: CASSLGLAGRSYEQYF. CDR3 nucleotide sequence: TGTGCCAGCAGCTTGGGCCTAGCGGGCCGCTCCTACGAGCAGTACTTC.

The chain couples TRBV30 to TRBJ1-1, with 7 nucleotides matching TRBD1. The V segment lost 5 bases and the J segment 0 bases; nucleotides outside the gene matches: 3. Germline V gene data show CDR1 as GTSNPN and CDR2 as SVGIG (reference sequence). The CDR3 extends over 13 amino acids. CDR3: CAWDRVMNTEAFF. In DNA, the CDR3 is TGTGCCTGGGACAGGGTGATGAACACTGAAGCTTTCTTT.

The J gene is TRBJ2-2, the V gene TRBV5-1; TRBD1 matches at 7 bases. The germline V gene encodes CDR1 SGHRS and CDR2 YFSETQ. V was pared by 4 bases and J by 2 bases, with 5 bases of the junction left unmatched. CDR3 length: 15 residues. CDR3 DNA: TGCGCCAGCAGCAGCCGACAGGGTAACACCGGGGAGCTGTTTTTT. Translating it yields CASSSRQGNTGELFF.

This chain uses TRBV27 with TRBJ1-1; D is undetermined. V was cut by 4 bases and J by 1 base, with 7 bases left in between. Germline CDR1 is MNHEY and CDR2 is SMNVEV (reference sequence). This CDR3 is built from 13 residues. CDR3 sequence: CASSSLKNTEAFF. CDR3 DNA sequence: TGTGCCAGCAGTTCACTAAAGAACACTGAAGCTTTCTTT.

This clone was recorded many times. V gene TRBV5-1 combines with J gene TRBJ1-6; 9 bases fit TRBD1. V was pared by 4 bases and J by 7 bases, with 6 bases of the junction left unmatched. Germline values: CDR1 SGHRS, CDR2 YFSETQ. The CDR3 loop spans 15 amino acids. The CDR3: CASSIQGATNSPLHF. CDR3 in DNA: TGCGCCAGCAGCATACAGGGGGCGACCAATTCACCCCTCCACTTT. Combining the CDR3 with reference TRBV5-1 and TRBJ1-6 gives the whole variable domain KAGVTQTPRYLIKTRGQQVTLSCSPISGHRSVSWYQQTPGQGLQFLFEYFSETQRNKGNFPGRFSGRQFSNSRSEMNVSTLELGDSALYLCASSIQGATNSPLHFGNGTRLTVT.

This chain joins TRBV30 and TRBJ1-4; a weak D match, TRBD1 (6 bases). CDR3 size: 13 residues. From germline, CDR1 is GTSNPN and CDR2 SVGIG (reference sequence). V was pared by 1 base and J by 6 bases, with 9 bases between. The CDR3 reads CAWSDRVYEKLFF. In DNA, the CDR3 is TGTGCCTGGAGTGACAGGGTATATGAAAAACTGTTTTTT.

The rearrangement uses TRBV7-9 and TRBJ2-1, with 7 bases matching TRBD2. The CDR3 loop spans 16 amino acids. The trim removed 5 bases at V and 3 bases at J, leaving 10 bases unmatched. Germline loops: CDR1 SEHNR, CDR2 FQNEAQ (reference sequence). CDR3 in amino acids: CASSPGGGAVYNEQFF. CDR3 coding DNA: TGTGCCAGCAGCCCCGGGGGAGGGGCAGTCTACAATGAGCAGTTCTTC. The full variable domain, rest sourced from reference TRBV7-9 and TRBJ2-1, is DTGVSQNPRHKITKRGQNVTFRCDPISEHNRLYWYRQTLGQGPEFLTYFQNEAQLEKSRLLSDRFSAERPKGSFSTLEIQRTEQGDSAMYLCASSPGGGAVYNEQFFGPGTRLTVL.

This clone was detected a few times. The germline gene is not matched at one end of the junction; a read error may be the cause. The J gene is TRBJ2-7, the V gene TRBV29-1, with unresolved D. The CDR3 length is 12 residues. From germline, CDR1 is SQVTM and CDR2 ANQGSEA. The CDR3 loop reads CSVEDGSYEQYF. CDR3 nucleotides: TGCAGCGTCGAAGATGGTAGCTACGAGCAGTACTTC.

This clone was found once. This sequence joins TRBV7-6 and TRBJ2-3; maybe TRBD2 (5 bases). CDR3 size: 14 residues. In germline, CDR1 is SGHVS, CDR2 FNYEAQ. V lost 4 bases and J lost 4, with 12 bases in between. CDR3 in DNA: TGTGCCAGCAGCTCTGGACTGCAGTCAGATACGCAGTATTTT. Translation gives CASSSGLQSDTQYF.

In this sample, this clone turned up once. V gene TRBV7-8 combines with J gene TRBJ1-5; TRBD1 matches at 11 bases. CDR1 and CDR2 from the germline V gene are SGHVS and FQNEAQ. This CDR3 has 14 residues. V trimming: 5 bases; J trimming: 6 bases; junction bases outside the gene matches: 3. CDR3 in DNA: TGTGCCAGCAGCGCGGGACAGGGGGGTCAGCCCCAGCATTTT. Its protein product is CASSAGQGGQPQHF.

J is TRBJ1-2 and V is TRBV30, with 9 bases identical to TRBD1. Germline-derived CDR1 and CDR2 are GTSNPN and SVGIG (reference sequence). Trimming removed 2 bases from V and 4 bases from J; junction bases left unmatched: 5. The CDR3 covers 14 residues. CDR3 DNA sequence: TGTGCCTGGAGTCGAACAGGGGGCGCCTATGGCTACACCTTC. The encoded protein is CAWSRTGGAYGYTF.

This clone was seen a single time. The chain recombines TRBV7-2 with TRBJ2-1; maybe TRBD1 (6 bases). V shed 2 bases and J shed 8 bases, with 22 bases lying between them. Germline lookup yields CDR1 SGHTA and CDR2 FQGNSA. This CDR3 is 17 amino acids long. The CDR3 sequence: CASSLPDAYREMDEQFF. The CDR3 bases are TGTGCCAGCAGCTTACCCGACGCGTACAGGGAAATGGATGAGCAGTTCTTC. The full variable domain, with the rest looked up from reference TRBV7-2 and TRBJ2-1, is GAGVSQSPSNKVTEKGKDVELRCDPISGHTALYWYRQSLGQGLEFLIYFQGNSAPDKSGLPSDRFSAERTGGSVSTLTIQRTQQEDSAVYLCASSLPDAYREMDEQFFGPGTRLTVL.

The rearrangement links TRBV6-1 to TRBJ2-5; 8 bases match TRBD1. The V segment lost 3 bases and the J segment 5 bases; nucleotides outside the gene matches: 11. This CDR3 spans 16 amino acids. Germline assignment: CDR1 MNHNS and CDR2 SASEGT. In nucleotides, the CDR3 is TGTGCCAGCAGTGACGCCAGGGGGCTTGTATCGGAGACCCAGTACTTC. Amino acids: CASSDARGLVSETQYF.

The chain joins TRBV6-2 or TRBV6-3 to TRBJ1-4, with D possibly TRBD1 on 6 matching bases. Germline V CDR1 and CDR2: MNHEY, SVGEGT. Trimming took 5 bases from V and 4 from J, leaving 11 bases between them. The CDR3 length is 14 residues. The CDR3 nucleotides are TGTGCCAGCAGTAAGACAGGCAATAATGAAAAACTGTTTTTT. Translated, it gives CASSKTGNNEKLFF.

The DNA for the CDR3 is TGTGCCAGCAGACCAGACAGCTCTGGAAACACCATATATTTT. Its protein is CASRPDSSGNTIYF. The V call is TRBV7-2, the J call TRBJ1-3; weak D call: TRBD1 (5 bases). This CDR3 is 14 amino acids long. Germline lookup yields CDR1 SGHTA and CDR2 FQGNSA. V was cut by 6 bases and J by 0 bases, with 9 bases left in between.

This clone was seen only once. The rearrangement joins TRBV7-2 to TRBJ2-1; 10 bases map to TRBD1. The CDR3 runs 15 residues. V lost 4 bases to trimming and J lost 12 bases; unmatched junction nucleotides: 12. Germline CDR1 is SGHTA and CDR2 is FQGNSA. CDR3: CASSYRQGAVNGQFF. The CDR3 nucleotides read TGTGCCAGCAGCTACCGACAGGGGGCGGTCAACGGGCAGTTCTTC.

In DNA, the CDR3 is TGCAGCGCCTTAACAGGGCCCTCTGGAAACACCATATATTTT. Its protein is CSALTGPSGNTIYF. The chain employs TRBV29-1 and TRBJ1-3; a possible D gene is TRBD1 (6 bases). V was shortened by 7 bases and J by 0 bases, with 13 bases between the two germline ends. The CDR3 has 14 amino acids. Germline loops: CDR1 SQVTM, CDR2 ANQGSEA.

The CDR3 bases are TGTGCCAGCAGTGAAATGGTGGGTTTAGGGGCGAGCAATCAGCCCCAGCATTTT. Translating gives CASSEMVGLGASNQPQHF. The chain recombines TRBV6-1 with TRBJ1-5; the D gene is possibly TRBD1 (5 bases). V was pared by 2 bases and J by 1 base, with 18 bases between. This CDR3 has 18 residues. Germline-derived CDR1 and CDR2 are MNHNS and SASEGT.

This chain connects TRBV2 to TRBJ1-6; 8 bases are shared with TRBD1. Germline V CDR1 and CDR2: SNHLY, FYNNEI. The trim removed 3 bases at V and 8 bases at J, leaving 6 bases unmatched. This CDR3 is built from 15 residues. The CDR3, as DNA: TGTGCCAGCAGTGAGGGACAGGCAGGAGATTCACCCCTCCACTTT. Amino acid sequence: CASSEGQAGDSPLHF. Full variable domain (missing parts from reference TRBV2 and TRBJ1-6): EPEVTQTPSHQVTQMGQEVILRCVPISNHLYFYWYRQILGQKVEFLVSFYNNEISEKSEIFDDQFSVERPDGSNFTLKIRSTKLEDSAMYFCASSEGQAGDSPLHFGNGTRLTVT.

The CDR3 DNA reads as TGTGCCAGCTCAACGACAGGGAACACTGAAGCTTTCTTT. Translation gives CASSTTGNTEAFF. This chain uses TRBV18 with TRBJ1-1, with D possibly being TRBD1 (6 bases). The CDR3 is made up of 13 amino acids. From germline, CDR1 is KGHSH and CDR2 LQKENI. Trimming removed 5 bases from V and 1 base from J, with 8 bases in between.

J is TRBJ2-1 and V is TRBV7-9; D is possibly TRBD2 (5 bases). V lost 5 bases, J lost 7 bases, and 12 bases lay in between. The V gene's germline CDR1 is SEHNR and CDR2 FQNEAQ (reference sequence). CDR3 length: 13 amino acids. This CDR3 is CASSPPGGNEQFF. As DNA, the CDR3 is TGTGCCAGCAGCCCCCCAGGCGGGAATGAGCAGTTCTTC.

The rearrangement uses TRBV9 and TRBJ2-1; D gene uncertain. The CDR3 has 15 amino acids. V lost 0 bases, J lost 2 bases, and 9 bases lay in between. Germline CDR1 is SGDLS and CDR2 is YYNGEE. The CDR3 DNA reads as TGTGCCAGCAGCGTAGTGGGCGAACCCTACAATGAGCAGTTCTTC. This codes for CASSVVGEPYNEQFF.

CDR3 sequence (DNA): TGTGCCAGCAGCCCTAGACAGGGTGTCTATGGCTACACCTTC. It translates to CASSPRQGVYGYTF. The chain combines TRBV5-5 with TRBJ1-2, with 7 bases aligning to TRBD1. This CDR3 spans 14 amino acids. Germline CDR1 and CDR2: SGHKS and YYEKEE (reference sequence). With 4 bases clipped from V and 4 bases from J, the junction kept 7 bases outside the gene matches. The variable domain in full, completed from reference TRBV5-5 and TRBJ1-2, reads DAGVTQSPTHLIKTRGQQVTLRCSPISGHKSVSWYQQVLGQGPQFIFQYYEKEERGRGNFPDRFSARQFPNYSSELNVNALLLGDSALYLCASSPRQGVYGYTFGSGTRLTVV.

V is TRBV28 and J is TRBJ1-5; D is unresolved. The germline V gene has CDR1 MDHEN and CDR2 SYDVKM. The CDR3 runs 12 residues. Between the trimmed V and J ends, which lost 1 base and 7 bases, there was a span of 5 bases. In nucleotides, the CDR3 is TGTGCCAGCAGTTTATTGGGCCAGCCCCAGCATTTT. Its translation: CASSLLGQPQHF.

V usage is TRBV2 and J usage is TRBJ1-1, with D unresolved. The V gene lost 6 bases and the J gene lost 4 bases, with 12 bases spanning the gap. Germline CDR1 reads SNHLY; CDR2 reads FYNNEI. The CDR3 runs 13 residues. CDR3 DNA: TGTGCCAGCAGCTTCGGACTAGGCACTGAAGCTTTCTTT. Translating gives CASSFGLGTEAFF.

This rearrangement joins TRBV6-5 to TRBJ1-1; 7 bases are shared with TRBD1. The CDR3 runs 13 residues. Germline V CDR1 and CDR2: MNHEY, SVGAGI. The V segment lost 6 bases and the J segment 3 bases; nucleotides outside the gene matches: 4. The CDR3 reads CASRRDRDTEAFF. The CDR3 nucleotides are TGTGCCAGCAGAAGGGACAGAGACACTGAAGCTTTCTTT.

This clone turned up a few times. This chain joins TRBV18 and TRBJ2-3, with D maybe TRBD2 (5 bases). The CDR3 has 17 residues. Between the trimmed V and J ends, which lost 6 bases and 3 bases, there was a span of 22 bases. CDR1 and CDR2 (germline): KGHSH, LQKENI. For the CDR3, the DNA is TGTGCCAGCTCCCCTATATCGGGATCAGACGTGACAGATACGCAGTATTTT. This encodes CASSPISGSDVTDTQYF.

The chain couples TRBV7-8 to TRBJ1-1, with D tentatively TRBD1 (6 bases). Germline lookup yields CDR1 SGHVS and CDR2 FQNEAQ. V was cut by 7 bases and J by 4 bases, with 13 bases left in between. The CDR3 runs to 13 residues. The CDR3 protein is CASIGGGVTEAFF. In DNA form, the CDR3 reads TGTGCCAGCATAGGAGGGGGGGTCACTGAAGCTTTCTTT.

The chain uses TRBV6-2 or TRBV6-3 and TRBJ1-2; D remains unclear. Looked up from germline, CDR1 is MNHEY and CDR2 is SVGEGT. The germline V and J ends were trimmed by 0 bases and 4 bases, with 6 bases remaining between them. The CDR3 is 13 residues long. CDR3 sequence (DNA): TGTGCCAGCAGTTACTCGACAAGCTATGGCTACACCTTC. Translated: CASSYSTSYGYTF.

The genes are TRBV9 and TRBJ2-3, with TRBD2 matching 9 bases. The CDR3 has 13 amino acids. The germline CDR1 and CDR2 sequences are SGDLS and YYNGEE. V was pared by 3 bases and J by 15 bases, with 11 bases of the junction left unmatched. This chain's CDR3 is CASSGGPREGLYF. DNA for the CDR3: TGTGCCAGCAGCGGAGGCCCGCGGGAGGGCCTTTATTTT.

The chain has TRBV7-2 and TRBJ2-3; possibly TRBD2 for D (6 bases). Germline assignment: CDR1 SGHTA and CDR2 FQGNSA. Trimming took 3 bases from V and 6 from J, leaving 19 bases between them. CDR3 length equals 16 residues. The chain's CDR3 is CASSFQVGTPEDTQYF. CDR3 bases: TGTGCCAGCAGCTTCCAAGTCGGGACTCCGGAGGATACGCAGTATTTT.